This T cell receptor (beta chain) originates from a study of T-cell reconstitution after alpha-beta-depleted transplantation in children. This clonotype occurred many times. Unique molecular identifiers were incorporated during preparation of the TCRbeta library. Using its own MiXCR run on the PCR reads, TCRdb lists one record per CDR3 protein. The sample carries about 77,000 distinct CDR3 sequences, around 18% recorded once. The CDR3 extends over 15 amino acids. V lost 5 bases to trimming and J lost 6 bases; unmatched junction nucleotides: 8. The germline gives CDR1 SGHAT, CDR2 FQNNGV. This clonotype was sampled from a male patient aged 2-9 years who had a stem cell transplant for acute lymphoblastic leukemia, so the T cells may come from the graft donor. Sequenced material: PBMCs, mostly from graft donor cells, taken 360 days after TCRalphabeta/CD19-depleted stem cell transplant. The chain has TRBV11-2 and TRBJ2-3; 10 bases fit TRBD2. In nucleotides, the CDR3 is TGTGCCAGCAGCCGACTAGCGGGTCCCGCGGATACGCAGTATTTT. Translation gives CASSRLAGPADTQYF.